This T cell receptor beta chain emerged from a study of radiotherapy plus CTLA-4 blockade in lung cancer. Study as a whole: The study recorded objective responses in about 20% of patients and disease control in under 35%.

Study results and limitations: Blood TCR clones of tumor origin expanded after radiotherapy plus ipilimumab. Dynamics of early blood T cell clones, together with interferon-beta, were reportedly the best predictors of response.

This clone showed up just a few times. The antigen is undetermined. Only in-frame clones appear in the TCRdb table, and some are missing; sequencing was by immunoSEQ multiplex PCR. The table has around 90,000 clones, around four fifths seen once; the top ten hold over 0.75%. CTLA-4 blockade with ipilimumab, together with focal radiation, was given to patients with chemo-refractory metastatic non-small-cell lung cancer. The length of the CDR3 is 15 residues. V shed 4 bases and J 5 bases; nucleotides not matched to a gene: 4. Germline V lookup: CDR1 KGHSH, CDR2 LQKENI. Sequencing was performed on peripheral blood, taken from a patient treated with radiotherapy plus ipilimumab. The sequence was collected from a human donor with non-small cell lung cancer who had stable disease on radiotherapy plus ipilimumab. This rearrangement joins TRBV18 to TRBJ2-1; 11 bases fit TRBD2. CDR3: CASSQSLAGDNEQFF. CDR3 bases: TGTGCCAGCTCACAATCACTAGCGGGAGACAATGAGCAGTTCTTC.